This T cell receptor (beta chain) derives from a study of T-cell reconstitution after alpha-beta-depleted transplantation in children. Whole-study results and caveats: Reportedly, roughly two months post-transplant, alpha-beta T cells arose from several hundred expanded graft clones.

Preparation of the TCRbeta library involved a method that used unique molecular identifiers. TCRdb reanalysed the PCR reads using MiXCR and keeps one entry per CDR3 protein. The sample has roughly 500,000 distinct CDR3 sequences, about 10% seen once. This clonotype was seen many times. Its antigen is unknown. The sequence was collected from a child aged 2-15 years with inherited bone marrow failure, due to receive a stem cell transplant. This material consisted of PBMCs, taken before TCRalphabeta/CD19-depleted stem cell transplant.

CDR3 sequence (DNA): TGCGCCAGCAGCCAGCGGGGTAGGAACAATGAGCAGTTCTTC. It encodes CASSQRGRNNEQFF. This chain connects TRBV4-1 to TRBJ2-1; tentatively, D is TRBD2 (6 bases). V lost 3 bases and J 5 bases, leaving 11 bases between the germline ends. From germline, CDR1 is MGHRA and CDR2 YSYEKL. The CDR3 covers 14 residues.